These T cell receptor beta chains were read from a single sample in a study of cytomegalovirus exposure and HLA in healthy donors. Assay: immunoSEQ multiplex PCR; the TCRdb copy retains only in-frame clones and omits some. Of about 190,000 clones listed, around 81% are singletons. Sequencing input: PBMCs. The receptors were gathered from a man aged 18 to 29 in good health and CMV-seronegative. Both conserved end residues are part of each CDR3. The D gene is left open where the match is weak. Not all rows give a size; the values are once, few, many and, for expanded clones, a class.

v_call	clone_size	j_call	d_call	cdr3_nt	cdr3_aa
TRBV4-3	-	TRBJ1-5	TRBD1	TGCGCCAGCAGCCAAGAGACAGGGGGGAGGCAGCCCCAGCATTTT	CASSQETGGRQPQHF
TRBV4-1	-	TRBJ2-4	-	TGCGCCAGCAGCCAAGTGGGAGTAGCCAAAAACATTCAGTACTTC	CASSQVGVAKNIQYF
TRBV30	-	TRBJ2-1	-	TGTGCCTGGAGTTTCGGTTGGAATGAGCAGTTCTTC	CAWSFGWNEQFF
TRBV9	few	TRBJ2-1	TRBD2	TGTGCCAGCGGGACTAGCGGGAGGTATGAGCAGTTCTTC	CASGTSGRYEQFF
TRBV5-4	-	TRBJ1-5	-	TGTGCCAGCAGCGCGGGAAATCAGCCCCAGCATTTT	CASSAGNQPQHF
TRBV7-9	-	TRBJ2-3	-	TGTGCCAGCAGCTTAAGTTTGCTAGTGACAGATACGCAGTATTTT	CASSLSLLVTDTQYF
TRBV7-3	-	TRBJ2-6	TRBD1	TGTGCCAGCAGCTGGACAGGGCTTTCTGGGGCCAACGTCCTGACTTTC	CASSWTGLSGANVLTF
TRBV7-9	-	TRBJ2-4	TRBD1	TGTGCCAGCACGCCCGGGACAGGTGAACAGTACTTC	CASTPGTGEQYF
TRBV7-2	-	TRBJ2-7	TRBD2	TGTGCCAGCAGCCTACGGGGGGGCGAGTTCATCGAGCAGTACTTC	CASSLRGGEFIEQYF
TRBV19	-	TRBJ2-2	TRBD1	TGTGCCAGTAGTCGACAGGGGGCGAACACCGGGGAGCTGTTTTTT	CASSRQGANTGELFF
TRBV11-1	-	TRBJ2-1	TRBD2	TGTGCCAGCAGCTCCGTTGGGGAGGGTGAGCAGTTCTTC	CASSSVGEGEQFF
TRBV13	-	TRBJ2-5	-	TGTGCCAGCAGCTTGGGACTGCCAGGGTCCCAGTACTTC	CASSLGLPGSQYF
TRBV30	once	TRBJ1-1	TRBD1	TGTGCCTGGAGCATAGACAGGGCTGAAGCTTTCTTT	CAWSIDRAEAFF
TRBV5-4	-	TRBJ1-1	TRBD1	TGTGCCAGCAGCCCGGACAGGGGCAACACTGAAGCTTTCTTT	CASSPDRGNTEAFF
TRBV20-1	-	TRBJ2-7	-	TGCAGTGCAGCTCACTACGAGCAGTACTTC	CSAAHYEQYF
TRBV7-2	-	TRBJ2-7	-	TGTGCCAGCAGCTTAAGGCAGGGGAGCTACGAGCAGTACTTC	CASSLRQGSYEQYF
TRBV4-2	-	TRBJ2-1	TRBD2	TGTGCCAGCAGCCAAGACGGGACTAGCGGGAGGGTTTCGGGCAATGAGCAGTTCTTC	CASSQDGTSGRVSGNEQFF
TRBV27	-	TRBJ2-5	TRBD2	TGTGCCAGCAGAGTTTTAGCGGGGGGGCGGGAGACCCAGTACTTC	CASRVLAGGRETQYF
TRBV2	-	TRBJ1-2	TRBD1	TGTGCCAGCAGTGGGGGCGACAGGGGATTCTTAAACTATGGCTACACCTTC	CASSGGDRGFLNYGYTF
TRBV6-1	-	TRBJ2-3	TRBD1	TGTGCCAGCAGTGAAGACCCCCTAACAGGGGCCAGCACAGATACGCAGTATTTT	CASSEDPLTGASTDTQYF
TRBV5-6	-	TRBJ2-3	TRBD1	TGTGCCAGCATTACAGGGGGGACAGATACGCAGTATTTT	CASITGGTDTQYF
TRBV10-1	once	TRBJ2-1	-	TGCGCCAGCAGTGAAGGTTTGGGACTCGGTACCCCCAATGAGCAGTTCTTC	CASSEGLGLGTPNEQFF
TRBV28	few	TRBJ1-2	TRBD1	TGTGCCAGCAGTTCCTACAGGGGGCTAGACTATGGCTACACCTTC	CASSSYRGLDYGYTF
TRBV28	-	TRBJ1-3	-	TGTGCCAGCAGTTCGCCGGGACAATACGGAAACACCATATATTTT	CASSSPGQYGNTIYF
TRBV6-5	-	TRBJ1-1	TRBD1	TGTGCCAGCAACCGACAGGGGTTCGCTGAAGCTTTCTTT	CASNRQGFAEAFF
TRBV6-1	-	TRBJ2-3	TRBD2	TGTGCCAGCAGTGATATAAGCGGGAGGGGGACAGATACGCAGTATTTT	CASSDISGRGTDTQYF
TRBV5-1	-	TRBJ1-3	TRBD1	TGCGCCAGCAGCTTGGACAGGGGTCGTGGAAACACCATATATTTT	CASSLDRGRGNTIYF
TRBV7-6	once	TRBJ1-1	-	TGTGCCAGCAGCTTCCCGACAGGGAACACTGAAGCTTTCTTT	CASSFPTGNTEAFF
TRBV28	-	TRBJ1-5	-	TGTGCCAGCATTGATGGGGGAGGTCAGCCCCAGCATTTT	CASIDGGGQPQHF
TRBV9	-	TRBJ2-2	-	TGTGCCAGCAGCGTAGAAGGGCAGGGGGGCACCGGGGAGCTGTTTTTT	CASSVEGQGGTGELFF
TRBV2	-	TRBJ2-3	-	TGTGCCAGCAGTGAAGCTTATTCGGGGACAGATACGCAGTATTTT	CASSEAYSGTDTQYF
TRBV19	-	TRBJ2-5	-	TGTGCCAGTAGTATACAGGTCACAATTCCGACCCAGTACTTC	CASSIQVTIPTQYF
TRBV6-5	few	TRBJ1-5	TRBD1	TGTGCCAGCAGGGGACAGGGAGGTCAGCCCCAGCATTTT	CASRGQGGQPQHF
TRBV29-1	-	TRBJ2-5	TRBD2	TGCAGCGTTGGGGGCGGGAGTGGTGAGACCCAGTACTTC	CSVGGGSGETQYF
TRBV5-6	-	TRBJ1-1	TRBD1	TGTGCCAGCAGCCAATATGACAGGGGGAACACTGAAGCTTTCTTT	CASSQYDRGNTEAFF
TRBV5-1	-	TRBJ1-1	TRBD1	TGCGCCAGCAGCGCAGGGGGCGACACTGAAGCTTTCTTT	CASSAGGDTEAFF
TRBV9	-	TRBJ1-3	-	TGTGCCAGCAGCGTAAACGGTGGCTCTGGAAACACCATATATTTT	CASSVNGGSGNTIYF
TRBV6-5	-	TRBJ1-3	TRBD1	TGTGCCAGCAGTTATGGGACAGGGACTGGAAACACCATATATTTT	CASSYGTGTGNTIYF
TRBV5-1	few	TRBJ2-2	TRBD1	TGCGCCAGCAGCCCGGGACAGGGAATTCCCGGGGAGCTGTTTTTT	CASSPGQGIPGELFF
TRBV15	-	TRBJ2-7	TRBD2	TGTGCCACCAGCAGAGTGGGACTAGCCTCCTACGAGCAGTACTTC	CATSRVGLASYEQYF
TRBV5-1	-	TRBJ2-7	TRBD2	TGCGCCAGCAGCTATGCCCCGGGACTAGCGGGAGACGAGCAGTACTTC	CASSYAPGLAGDEQYF
TRBV6-4	-	TRBJ2-1	TRBD2	TGTGCCAGCAGTAGAAAGGGCCCGACTAGCGGGAGGAATGAGCAGTTCTTC	CASSRKGPTSGRNEQFF
TRBV9	-	TRBJ1-2	TRBD1	TGTGCCAGCAGCGGCCTCAGGGGGCATTACACCTTC	CASSGLRGHYTF
TRBV9	-	TRBJ1-1	TRBD1	TGTGCCAGCAGCGTAGGTTGGCCGGGGACAGGGGTTAACACTGAAGCTTTCTTT	CASSVGWPGTGVNTEAFF
TRBV9	-	TRBJ1-2	-	TGTGCCAGCACGACAGGTCCGCACTCCAACACCTATGGCTACACCTTC	CASTTGPHSNTYGYTF
TRBV2	-	TRBJ1-1	-	TGTGCCAGCCGCTCCGCCAGGGCGAACACTGAAGCTTTCTTT	CASRSARANTEAFF
TRBV19	few	TRBJ1-1	-	TGTGCCAGTAGTTCTATCTTCACCCCGAACACTGAAGCTTTCTTT	CASSSIFTPNTEAFF
TRBV18	-	TRBJ2-3	TRBD1	TGTGCCAGCTCACCACGAGACCGGGACAGGGGTCCCCCAGAGACAGATACGCAGTATTTT	CASSPRDRDRGPPETDTQYF
TRBV6-5	-	TRBJ1-2	-	TGTGCCAGCAGTTTCACTAACTATGGCTACACCTTC	CASSFTNYGYTF
TRBV6-1	medium-sized	TRBJ1-6	-	TGTGCCAGCAGTGAAAAAGGGGAAGTGAGTCCCCTCCACTTT	CASSEKGEVSPLHF
TRBV5-1	-	TRBJ2-5	TRBD2	TGCGCCAGCAGCTTGGCCTTTTTTAGCGGGGGCGGGTACCAAGAGACCCAGTACTTC	CASSLAFFSGGGYQETQYF